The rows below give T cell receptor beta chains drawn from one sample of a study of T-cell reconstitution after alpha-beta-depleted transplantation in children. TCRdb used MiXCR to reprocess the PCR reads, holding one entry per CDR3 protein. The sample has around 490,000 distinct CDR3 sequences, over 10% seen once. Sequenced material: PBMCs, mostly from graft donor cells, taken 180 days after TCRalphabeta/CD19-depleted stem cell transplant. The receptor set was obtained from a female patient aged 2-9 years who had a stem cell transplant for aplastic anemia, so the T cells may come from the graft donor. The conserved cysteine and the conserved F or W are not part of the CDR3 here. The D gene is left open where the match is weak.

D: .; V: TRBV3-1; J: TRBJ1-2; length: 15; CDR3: ASSQEGDRPLNYGYT
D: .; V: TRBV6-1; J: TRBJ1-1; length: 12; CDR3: ASTPRLENTEAF
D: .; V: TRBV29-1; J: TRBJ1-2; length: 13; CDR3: SVGEVIRPEYGYT
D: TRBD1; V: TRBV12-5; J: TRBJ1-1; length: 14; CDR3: ASGWQTGGPNTEAF
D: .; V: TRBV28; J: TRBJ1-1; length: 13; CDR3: ASSPSVRGSTEAF
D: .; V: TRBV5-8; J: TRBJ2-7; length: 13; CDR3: ASSLELGAIREQY
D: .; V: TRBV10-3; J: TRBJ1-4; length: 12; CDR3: AISEEGSGEKLF
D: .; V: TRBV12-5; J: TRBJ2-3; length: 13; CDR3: ASGLGARGADTQY
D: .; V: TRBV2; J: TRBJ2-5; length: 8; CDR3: ASMRETQY
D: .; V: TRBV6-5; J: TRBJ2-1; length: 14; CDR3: ASSYRGAGLGNEQF
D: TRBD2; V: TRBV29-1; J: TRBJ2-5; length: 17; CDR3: STHHLSGTSFARKETQY
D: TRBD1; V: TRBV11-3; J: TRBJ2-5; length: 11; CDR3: ASVGQGGETQY
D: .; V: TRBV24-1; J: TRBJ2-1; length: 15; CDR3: ATSDPAGREPYNEQF
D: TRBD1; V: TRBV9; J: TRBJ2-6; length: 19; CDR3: ASSAILRGQEIPSGANVLT
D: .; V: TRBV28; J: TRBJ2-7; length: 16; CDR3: ASSSERIPDWPSYEQY
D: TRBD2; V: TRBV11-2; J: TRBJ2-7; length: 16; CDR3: ASSLVASGRKNSYEQY
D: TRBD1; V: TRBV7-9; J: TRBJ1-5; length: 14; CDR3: ASSLGQGFGNQPQH
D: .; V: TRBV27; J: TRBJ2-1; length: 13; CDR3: ASSPKGEWWGEQF
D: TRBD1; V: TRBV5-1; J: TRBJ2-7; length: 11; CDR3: ASSLVTGEEQY
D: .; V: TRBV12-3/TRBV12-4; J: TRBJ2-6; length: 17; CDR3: ASSLYTSGRGAGANVLT
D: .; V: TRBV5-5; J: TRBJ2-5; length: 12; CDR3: ASGNRAAQETQY
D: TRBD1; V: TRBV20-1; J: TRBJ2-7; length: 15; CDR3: SARSRAGGWDSYEQY
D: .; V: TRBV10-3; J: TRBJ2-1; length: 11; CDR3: AISETTSNEQF
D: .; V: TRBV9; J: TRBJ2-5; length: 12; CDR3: ASSVGDLQETQY
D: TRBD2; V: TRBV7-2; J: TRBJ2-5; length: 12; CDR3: ASSRAGAGETQY
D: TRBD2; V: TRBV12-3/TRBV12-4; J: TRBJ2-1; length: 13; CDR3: ASSFGWSGSDEQF
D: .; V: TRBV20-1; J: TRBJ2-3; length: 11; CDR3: SARSFLADTQY
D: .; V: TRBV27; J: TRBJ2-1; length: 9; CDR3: ARLAGNEQF
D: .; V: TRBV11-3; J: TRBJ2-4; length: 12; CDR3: ASSLGGPENIQY
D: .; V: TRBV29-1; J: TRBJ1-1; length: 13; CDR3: SVEGRRREDTEAF
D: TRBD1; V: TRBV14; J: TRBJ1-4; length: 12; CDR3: ASSSGTGDEKLF
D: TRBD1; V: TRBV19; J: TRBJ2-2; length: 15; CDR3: ASSSRPMDRGAGELF
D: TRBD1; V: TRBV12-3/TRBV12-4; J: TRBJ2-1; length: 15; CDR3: ASPINPNRGSYNEQF
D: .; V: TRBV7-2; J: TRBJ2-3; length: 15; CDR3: ASSLAGFLGARDTQY
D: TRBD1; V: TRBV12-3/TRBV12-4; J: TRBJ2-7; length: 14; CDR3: ASSLGRDRVPNEQY
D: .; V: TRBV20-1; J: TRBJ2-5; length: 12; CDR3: SARDSKSQETQY
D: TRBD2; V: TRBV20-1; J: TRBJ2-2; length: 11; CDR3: SVQAGRAGELF
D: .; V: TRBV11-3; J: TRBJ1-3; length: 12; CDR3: ASRRQVSGNTIY
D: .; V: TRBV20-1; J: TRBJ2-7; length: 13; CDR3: SARTWNTFSYEQY
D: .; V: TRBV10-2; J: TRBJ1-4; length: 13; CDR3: ASSESRKTNEKLF
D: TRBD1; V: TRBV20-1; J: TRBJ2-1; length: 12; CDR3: SATRGQAYGEQF
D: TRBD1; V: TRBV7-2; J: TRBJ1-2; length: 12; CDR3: ASSLVGQGNGYT
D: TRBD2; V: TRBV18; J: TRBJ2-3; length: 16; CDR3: ASSPKELAGPLTDTQY
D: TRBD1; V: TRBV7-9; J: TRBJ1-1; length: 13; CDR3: ASSLGGTGAAEAF
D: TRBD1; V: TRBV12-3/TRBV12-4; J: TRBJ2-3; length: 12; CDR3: ASSTQGDGNTQY
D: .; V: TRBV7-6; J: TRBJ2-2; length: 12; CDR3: ASSLGHITGELF
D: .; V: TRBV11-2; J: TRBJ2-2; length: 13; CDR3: ASSRRTANTGELF
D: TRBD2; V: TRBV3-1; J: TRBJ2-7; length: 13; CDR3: ASSLKASGTYEQY
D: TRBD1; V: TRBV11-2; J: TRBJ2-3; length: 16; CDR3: ASSKVARWTGSTDTQY
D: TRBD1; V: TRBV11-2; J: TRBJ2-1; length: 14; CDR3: ASSLPPGQLYNEQF
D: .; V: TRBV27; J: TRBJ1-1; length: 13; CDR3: ASSYLSSKNTEAF
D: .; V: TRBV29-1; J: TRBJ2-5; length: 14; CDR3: SVEGEYREQVETQY